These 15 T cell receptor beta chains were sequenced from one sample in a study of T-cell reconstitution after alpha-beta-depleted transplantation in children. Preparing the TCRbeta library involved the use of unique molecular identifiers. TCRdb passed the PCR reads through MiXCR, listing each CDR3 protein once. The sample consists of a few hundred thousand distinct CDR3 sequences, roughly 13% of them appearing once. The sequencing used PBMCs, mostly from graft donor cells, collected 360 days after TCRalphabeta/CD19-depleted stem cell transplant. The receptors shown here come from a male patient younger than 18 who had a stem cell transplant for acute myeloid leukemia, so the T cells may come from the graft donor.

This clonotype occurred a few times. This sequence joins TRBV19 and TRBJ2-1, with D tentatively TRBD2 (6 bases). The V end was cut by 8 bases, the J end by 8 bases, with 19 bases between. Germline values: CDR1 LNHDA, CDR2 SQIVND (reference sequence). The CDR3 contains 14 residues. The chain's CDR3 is CASGRGGGDYEQFF. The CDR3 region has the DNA TGTGCCAGTGGTAGGGGCGGAGGGGACTATGAGCAGTTCTTC.

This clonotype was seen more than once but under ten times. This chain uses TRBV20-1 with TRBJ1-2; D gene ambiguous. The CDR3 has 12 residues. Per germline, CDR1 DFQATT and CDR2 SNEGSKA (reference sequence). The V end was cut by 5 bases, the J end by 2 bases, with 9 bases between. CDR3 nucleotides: TGCAGTGCTGCCCCGGGGAACTATGGCTACACCTTC. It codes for CSAAPGNYGYTF.

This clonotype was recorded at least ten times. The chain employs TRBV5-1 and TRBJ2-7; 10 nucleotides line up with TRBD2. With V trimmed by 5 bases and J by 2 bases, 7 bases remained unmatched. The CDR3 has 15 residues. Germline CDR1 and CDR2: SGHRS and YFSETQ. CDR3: CASSSPAGGPYEQYF. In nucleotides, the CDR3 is TGCGCCAGCAGTTCACCAGCGGGAGGGCCCTACGAGCAGTACTTC.

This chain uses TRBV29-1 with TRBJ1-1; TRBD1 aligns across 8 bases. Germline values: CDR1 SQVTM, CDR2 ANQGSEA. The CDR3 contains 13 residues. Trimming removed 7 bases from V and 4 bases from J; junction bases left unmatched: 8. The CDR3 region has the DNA TGCAGCGCCGTCAGGGGGCGCGGCACTGAAGCTTTCTTT. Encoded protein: CSAVRGRGTEAFF.

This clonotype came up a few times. The chain's CDR3 is CATSRVSTGELFF. The CDR3 nucleotides are TGTGCCACCAGCAGAGTTTCAACAGGGGAGCTGTTTTTT. V usage is TRBV15 and J usage is TRBJ2-2; D unclear. The CDR3 loop spans 13 amino acids. V was pared by 1 base and J by 8 bases, with 8 bases between. Germline CDR1 and CDR2: LNHNV and YYDKDF (reference sequence).

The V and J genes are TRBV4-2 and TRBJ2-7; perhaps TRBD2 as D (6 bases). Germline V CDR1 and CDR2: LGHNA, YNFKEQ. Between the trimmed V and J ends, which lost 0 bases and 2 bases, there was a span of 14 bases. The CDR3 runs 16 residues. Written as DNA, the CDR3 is TGTGCCAGCAGCCAAGATGGAGGGGTCGATCCCTACGAGCAGTACTTC. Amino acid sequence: CASSQDGGVDPYEQYF.

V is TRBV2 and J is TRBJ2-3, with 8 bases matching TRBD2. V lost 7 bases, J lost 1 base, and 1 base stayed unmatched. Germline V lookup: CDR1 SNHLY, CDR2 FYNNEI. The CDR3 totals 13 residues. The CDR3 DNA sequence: TGTGCCAGCAAGACTAGCGGCACAGATACGCAGTATTTT. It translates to CASKTSGTDTQYF.

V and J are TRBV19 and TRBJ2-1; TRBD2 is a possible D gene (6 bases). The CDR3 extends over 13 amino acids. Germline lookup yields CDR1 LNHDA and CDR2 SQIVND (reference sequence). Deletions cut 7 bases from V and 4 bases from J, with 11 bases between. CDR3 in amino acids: CASNPGVYNEQFF. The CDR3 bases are TGTGCCAGTAACCCGGGAGTGTACAATGAGCAGTTCTTC.

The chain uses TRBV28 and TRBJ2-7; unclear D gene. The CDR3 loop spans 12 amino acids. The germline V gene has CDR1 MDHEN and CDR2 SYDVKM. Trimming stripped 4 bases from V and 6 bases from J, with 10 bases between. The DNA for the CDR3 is TGTGCCAGCAGTTCCCTGGACGGCGAGCAGTACTTC. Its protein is CASSSLDGEQYF.

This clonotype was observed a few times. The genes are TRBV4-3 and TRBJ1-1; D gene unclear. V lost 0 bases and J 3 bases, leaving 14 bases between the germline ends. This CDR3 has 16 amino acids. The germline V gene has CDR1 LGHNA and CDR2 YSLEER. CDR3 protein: CASSQDLGARDTEAFF. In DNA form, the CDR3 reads TGCGCCAGCAGCCAAGATCTCGGTGCACGGGACACTGAAGCTTTCTTT.

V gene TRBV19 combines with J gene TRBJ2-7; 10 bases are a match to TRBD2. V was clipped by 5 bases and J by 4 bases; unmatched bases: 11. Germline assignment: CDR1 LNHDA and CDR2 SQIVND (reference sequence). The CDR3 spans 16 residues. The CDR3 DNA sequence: TGTGCCAGTAGTCTTGGACTAGCGGCTACAACATACGAGCAGTACTTC. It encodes CASSLGLAATTYEQYF.

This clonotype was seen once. The CDR3 sequence: CSGQAPGQFNEKLFF. CDR3 in DNA: TGCAGTGGCCAGGCCCCGGGACAGTTTAATGAAAAACTGTTTTTT. The rearrangement uses TRBV20-1 and TRBJ1-4; 7 nucleotides agree with TRBD1. This CDR3 has 15 amino acids. Trimming took 7 bases from V and 4 from J; bases not matched to a gene: 12. Germline CDR1 is DFQATT and CDR2 is SNEGSKA (reference sequence).

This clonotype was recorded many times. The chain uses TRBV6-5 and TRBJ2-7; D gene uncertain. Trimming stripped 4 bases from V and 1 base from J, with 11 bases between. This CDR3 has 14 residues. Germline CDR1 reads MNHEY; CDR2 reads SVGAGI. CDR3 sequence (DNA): TGTGCCAGCAGTTCCCTAGTCTTGTCCTACGAGCAGTACTTC. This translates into CASSSLVLSYEQYF.

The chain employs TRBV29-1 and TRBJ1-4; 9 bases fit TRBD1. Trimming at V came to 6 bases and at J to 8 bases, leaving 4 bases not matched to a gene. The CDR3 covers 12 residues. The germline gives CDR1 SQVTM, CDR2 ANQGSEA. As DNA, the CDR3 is TGCAGCGTCCGGACAGGGGTGGAAAAACTGTTTTTT. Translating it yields CSVRTGVEKLFF.

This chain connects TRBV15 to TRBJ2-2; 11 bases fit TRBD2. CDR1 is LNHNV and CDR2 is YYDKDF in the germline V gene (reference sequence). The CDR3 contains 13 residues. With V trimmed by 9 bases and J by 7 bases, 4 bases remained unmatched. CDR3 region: CATGLAEVGELFF. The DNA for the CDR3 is TGTGCCACGGGACTAGCGGAAGTCGGGGAGCTGTTTTTT.